The clone carrying this T cell receptor beta chain was counted a few times. Its antigen is as yet unknown. This record comes from a study of T cells in Graves' hyperthyroidism and ophthalmopathy. Study details: Blood from the periphery was taken at initial diagnosis, before any treatment. Study-wide points: Separating ophthalmopathy from stable hyperthyroidism was achieved by a 13 V-J model.

Germline CDR1 MDHEN, CDR2 SYDVKM. V shed 6 bases, J shed 2 bases, and the junction held 7 bases outside the gene matches. The CDR3 sequence is 15 residues long. RNA transcripts served as the template for amplifying TCR beta CDR3 regions. In the first-round RT-PCR of the TCR CDR3, the HTBI primer set was used. TCRdb reprocessed the multiplex PCR reads via MiXCR and lists one record per CDR3 protein. The sample lists a few hundred thousand distinct CDR3 sequences, around 15% seen once, with around 20% in the top ten. Inclusion characteristics of ophthalmopathy patients comprised a Clinical Activity Score of at least 3, a NOSPECS grade of at least 4, and duration under 3 months. Uncontrolled infection, other autoimmune disease, pregnancy and lactation each barred patients from inclusion.

This chain uses TRBV28 with TRBJ1-5; TRBD1 agrees at 7 bases. Sequencing used blood. This TCR derives from a woman aged 55-69 years with Graves' ophthalmopathy. The CDR3 region has the DNA TGTGCCAGCAGCACCACAGGGGATGGCAATCAGCCCCAGCATTTT. This codes for CASSTTGDGNQPQHF.